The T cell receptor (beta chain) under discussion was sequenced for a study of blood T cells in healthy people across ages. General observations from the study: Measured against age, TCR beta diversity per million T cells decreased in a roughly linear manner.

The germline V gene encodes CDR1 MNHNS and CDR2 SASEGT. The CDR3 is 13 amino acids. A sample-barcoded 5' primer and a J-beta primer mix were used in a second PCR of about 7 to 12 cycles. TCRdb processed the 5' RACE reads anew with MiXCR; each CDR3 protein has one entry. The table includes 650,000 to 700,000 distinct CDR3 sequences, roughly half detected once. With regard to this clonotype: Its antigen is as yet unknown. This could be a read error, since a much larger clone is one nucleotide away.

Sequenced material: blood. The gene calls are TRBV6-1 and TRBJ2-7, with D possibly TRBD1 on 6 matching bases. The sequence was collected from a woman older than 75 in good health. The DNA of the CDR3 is TGTGCCAGCAGTGGGACAGTATCCTACAAGCAGTACTTC. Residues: CASSGTVSYKQYF.